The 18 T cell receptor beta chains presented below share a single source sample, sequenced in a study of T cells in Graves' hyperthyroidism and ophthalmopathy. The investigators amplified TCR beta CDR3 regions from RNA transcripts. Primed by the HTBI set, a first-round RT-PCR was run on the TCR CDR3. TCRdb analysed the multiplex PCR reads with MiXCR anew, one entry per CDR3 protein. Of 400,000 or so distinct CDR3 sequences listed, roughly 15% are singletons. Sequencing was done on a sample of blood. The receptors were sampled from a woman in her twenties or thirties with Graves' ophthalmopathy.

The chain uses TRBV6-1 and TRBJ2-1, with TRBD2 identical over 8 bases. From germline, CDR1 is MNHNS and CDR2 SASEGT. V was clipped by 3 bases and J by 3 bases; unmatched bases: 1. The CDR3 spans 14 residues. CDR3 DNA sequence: TGTGCCAGCAGTGAGCTAGCGGGCTACAATGAGCAGTTCTTC. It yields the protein CASSELAGYNEQFF.

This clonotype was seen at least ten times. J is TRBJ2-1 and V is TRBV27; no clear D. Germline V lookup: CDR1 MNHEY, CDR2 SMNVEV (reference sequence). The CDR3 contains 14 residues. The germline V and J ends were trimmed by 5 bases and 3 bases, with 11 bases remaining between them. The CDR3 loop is CASSPDGFYNEQFF. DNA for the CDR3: TGTGCCAGCAGTCCGGACGGGTTCTACAATGAGCAGTTCTTC.

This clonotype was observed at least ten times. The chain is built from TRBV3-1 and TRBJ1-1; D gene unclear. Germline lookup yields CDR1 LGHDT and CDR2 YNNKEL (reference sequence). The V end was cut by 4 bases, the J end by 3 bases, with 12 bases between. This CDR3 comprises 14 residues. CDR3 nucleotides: TGTGCCAGCAGCCCGAAGGCAGGAGACACTGAAGCTTTCTTT. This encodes CASSPKAGDTEAFF.

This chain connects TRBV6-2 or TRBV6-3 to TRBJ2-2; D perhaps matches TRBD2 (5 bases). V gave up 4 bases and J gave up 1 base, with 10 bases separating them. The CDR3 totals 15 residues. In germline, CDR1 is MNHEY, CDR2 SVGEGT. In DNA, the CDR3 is TGTGCCAGCAGTTCCGAACTAGGGAACACCGGGGAGCTGTTTTTT. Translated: CASSSELGNTGELFF.

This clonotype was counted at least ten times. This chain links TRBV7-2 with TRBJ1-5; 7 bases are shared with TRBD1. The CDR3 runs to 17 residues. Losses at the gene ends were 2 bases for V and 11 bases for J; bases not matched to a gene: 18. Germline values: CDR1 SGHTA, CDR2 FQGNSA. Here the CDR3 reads CASSLTPVGQVDLAQHF. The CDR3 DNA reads TGTGCCAGCAGCTTAACCCCCGTTGGACAGGTGGACTTGGCCCAGCATTTT. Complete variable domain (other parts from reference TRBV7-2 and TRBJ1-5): GAGVSQSPSNKVTEKGKDVELRCDPISGHTALYWYRQSLGQGLEFLIYFQGNSAPDKSGLPSDRFSAERTGGSVSTLTIQRTQQEDSAVYLCASSLTPVGQVDLAQHFGDGTRLSIL.

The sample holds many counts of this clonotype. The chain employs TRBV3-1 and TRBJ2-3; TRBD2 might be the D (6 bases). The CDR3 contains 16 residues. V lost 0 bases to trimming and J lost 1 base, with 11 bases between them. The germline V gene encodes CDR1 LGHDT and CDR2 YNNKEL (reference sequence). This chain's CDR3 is CASSQEGQRGTDTQYF. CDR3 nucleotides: TGTGCCAGCAGCCAAGAGGGCCAGCGGGGCACAGATACGCAGTATTTT.

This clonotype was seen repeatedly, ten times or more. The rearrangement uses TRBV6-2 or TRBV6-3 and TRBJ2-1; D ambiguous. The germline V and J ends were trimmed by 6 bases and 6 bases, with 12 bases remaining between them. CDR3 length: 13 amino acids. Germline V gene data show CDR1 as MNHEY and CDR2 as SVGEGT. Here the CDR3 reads CASSPPWVNEQFF. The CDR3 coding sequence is TGTGCCAGCAGCCCCCCTTGGGTCAATGAGCAGTTCTTC.

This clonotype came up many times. The DNA of the CDR3 is TGTGCCAGCAGCTTATTCGGTAGCACAGATACGCAGTATTTT. It specifies CASSLFGSTDTQYF. The chain carries TRBV7-9 and TRBJ2-3; D remains ambiguous. The germline V gene encodes CDR1 SEHNR and CDR2 FQNEAQ (reference sequence). The CDR3 is 14 residues long. V lost 2 bases and J lost 0, with 6 bases in between.

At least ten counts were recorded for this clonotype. The CDR3 reads CATSDLLDCSNQPQHF. CDR3 sequence (DNA): TGTGCCACCAGTGATTTGTTGGACTGCAGCAATCAGCCCCAGCATTTT. The V call is TRBV24-1, the J call TRBJ1-5; D is unresolved. Trimming stripped 0 bases from V and 1 base from J, with 9 bases between. Germline assignment: CDR1 KGHDR and CDR2 SFDVKD. The CDR3 has 16 residues.

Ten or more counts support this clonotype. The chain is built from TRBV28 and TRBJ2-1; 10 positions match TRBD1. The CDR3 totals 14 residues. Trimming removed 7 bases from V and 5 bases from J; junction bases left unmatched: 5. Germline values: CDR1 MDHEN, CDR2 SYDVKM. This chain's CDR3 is CASTGTGVHNEQFF. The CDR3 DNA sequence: TGTGCCAGCACGGGGACAGGGGTCCACAATGAGCAGTTCTTC.

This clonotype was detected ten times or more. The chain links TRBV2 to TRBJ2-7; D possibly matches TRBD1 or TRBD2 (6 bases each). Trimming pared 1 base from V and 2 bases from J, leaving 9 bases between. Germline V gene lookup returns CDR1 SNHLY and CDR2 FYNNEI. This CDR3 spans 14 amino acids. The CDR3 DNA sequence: TGTGCCAGCAGTGAAGAGGGGGGCCCCTACGAGCAGTACTTC. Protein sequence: CASSEEGGPYEQYF.

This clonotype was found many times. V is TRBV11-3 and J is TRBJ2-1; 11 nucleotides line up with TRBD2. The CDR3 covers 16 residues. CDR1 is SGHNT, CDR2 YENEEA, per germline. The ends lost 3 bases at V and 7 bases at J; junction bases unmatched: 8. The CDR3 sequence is CASSLFLAGGQNEQFF. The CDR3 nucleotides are TGTGCCAGCAGCTTGTTTCTAGCGGGGGGTCAGAATGAGCAGTTCTTC.

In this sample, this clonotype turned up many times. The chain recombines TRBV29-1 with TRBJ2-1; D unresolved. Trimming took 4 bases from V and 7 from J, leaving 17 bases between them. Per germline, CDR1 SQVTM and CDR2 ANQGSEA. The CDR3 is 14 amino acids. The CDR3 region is CSVGGLDGNNEQFF. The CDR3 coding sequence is TGCAGCGTTGGAGGATTAGACGGCAATAATGAGCAGTTCTTC.

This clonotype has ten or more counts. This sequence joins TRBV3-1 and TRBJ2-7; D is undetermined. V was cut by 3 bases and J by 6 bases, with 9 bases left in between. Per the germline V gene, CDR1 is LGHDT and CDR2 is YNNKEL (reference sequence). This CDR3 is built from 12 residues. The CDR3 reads CASSQSVSEQYF. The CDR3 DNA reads TGTGCCAGCAGCCAGAGCGTATCCGAGCAGTACTTC.

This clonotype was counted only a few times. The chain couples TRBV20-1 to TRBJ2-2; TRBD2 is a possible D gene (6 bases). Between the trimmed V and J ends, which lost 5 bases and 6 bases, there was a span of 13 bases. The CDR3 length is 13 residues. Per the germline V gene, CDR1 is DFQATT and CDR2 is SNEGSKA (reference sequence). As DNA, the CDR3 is TGCAGTGCTTCCCGGGACTCCGCCGGGGAGCTGTTTTTT. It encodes CSASRDSAGELFF.

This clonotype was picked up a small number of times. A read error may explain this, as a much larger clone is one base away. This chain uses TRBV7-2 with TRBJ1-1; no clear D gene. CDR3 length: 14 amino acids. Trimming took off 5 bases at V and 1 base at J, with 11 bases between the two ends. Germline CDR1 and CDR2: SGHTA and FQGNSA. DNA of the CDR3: TGTGCCAGCAGCCATGGAGCAGAGAACACTGAAGCTTTCTTT. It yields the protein CASSHGAENTEAFF.

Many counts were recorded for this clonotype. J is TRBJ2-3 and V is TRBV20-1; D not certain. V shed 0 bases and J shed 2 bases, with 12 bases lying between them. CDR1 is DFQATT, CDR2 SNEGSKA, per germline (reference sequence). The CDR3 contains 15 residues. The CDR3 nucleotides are TGCAGTGCTAGAGATATAACGGAGCCCACAGATACGCAGTATTTT. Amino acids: CSARDITEPTDTQYF.

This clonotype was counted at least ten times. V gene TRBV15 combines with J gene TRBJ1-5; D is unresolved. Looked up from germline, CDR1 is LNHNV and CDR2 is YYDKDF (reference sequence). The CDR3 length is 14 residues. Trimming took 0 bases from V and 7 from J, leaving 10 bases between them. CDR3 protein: CATSRDGVGQPQHF. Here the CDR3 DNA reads TGTGCCACCAGCAGAGACGGGGTTGGCCAGCCCCAGCATTTT.